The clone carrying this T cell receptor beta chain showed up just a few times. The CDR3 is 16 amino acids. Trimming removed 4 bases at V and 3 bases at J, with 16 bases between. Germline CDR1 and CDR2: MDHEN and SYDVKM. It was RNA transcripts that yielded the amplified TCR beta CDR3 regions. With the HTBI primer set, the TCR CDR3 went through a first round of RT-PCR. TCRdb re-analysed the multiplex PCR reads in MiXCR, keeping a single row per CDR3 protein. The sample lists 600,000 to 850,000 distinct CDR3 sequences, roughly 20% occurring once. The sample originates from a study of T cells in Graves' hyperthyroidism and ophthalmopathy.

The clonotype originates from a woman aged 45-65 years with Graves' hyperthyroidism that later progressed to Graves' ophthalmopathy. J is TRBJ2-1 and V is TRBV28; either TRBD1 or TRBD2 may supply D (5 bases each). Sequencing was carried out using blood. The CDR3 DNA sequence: TGTGCCAGCAGTTCATCGGGAAGGGGCGACTACAATGAGCAGTTCTTC. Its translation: CASSSSGRGDYNEQFF.